The entry below gives a single TCR beta chain sequence along with its context. These data originate in a study of blood T cell repertoires in COVID-19. Looking at the study overall: The origin of the acute and convalescent COVID-19 samples was the United States, Italy and Spain.

With 3 bases removed from V and 0 bases from J, the gap between germline ends came to 10 bases. Germline assignment: CDR1 SGHNT and CDR2 YENEEA. The CDR3 has 15 residues. Methods used by the authors: Estimation of nucleated cell counts was performed using reference gene primer amplification. The method was immunoSEQ multiplex PCR; TCRdb's version includes in-frame clones alone and lacks a portion of them. That table is the source of V, J and clone size, and D and trimming were worked out from the DNA. The sample has roughly 76,000 clones, roughly 79% seen once; the top ten hold roughly 21%. Sequences were obtained from peripheral blood. The rearrangement uses TRBV11-3 and TRBJ2-3; D gene unclear. The receptor was isolated from an older man with acute or convalescent COVID-19. The CDR3 DNA is TGTGCCAGCAGCTTGACGGGTGCTAGCACAGATACGCAGTATTTT. Encoded protein: CASSLTGASTDTQYF. Full variable domain (remainder filled in from reference TRBV11-3 and TRBJ2-3): EAGVVQSPRYKIIEKKQPVAFWCNPISGHNTLYWYLQNLGQGPELLIRYENEEAVDDSQLPKDRFSAERLKGVDSTLKIQPAELGDSAVYLCASSLTGASTDTQYFGPGTRLTVL.